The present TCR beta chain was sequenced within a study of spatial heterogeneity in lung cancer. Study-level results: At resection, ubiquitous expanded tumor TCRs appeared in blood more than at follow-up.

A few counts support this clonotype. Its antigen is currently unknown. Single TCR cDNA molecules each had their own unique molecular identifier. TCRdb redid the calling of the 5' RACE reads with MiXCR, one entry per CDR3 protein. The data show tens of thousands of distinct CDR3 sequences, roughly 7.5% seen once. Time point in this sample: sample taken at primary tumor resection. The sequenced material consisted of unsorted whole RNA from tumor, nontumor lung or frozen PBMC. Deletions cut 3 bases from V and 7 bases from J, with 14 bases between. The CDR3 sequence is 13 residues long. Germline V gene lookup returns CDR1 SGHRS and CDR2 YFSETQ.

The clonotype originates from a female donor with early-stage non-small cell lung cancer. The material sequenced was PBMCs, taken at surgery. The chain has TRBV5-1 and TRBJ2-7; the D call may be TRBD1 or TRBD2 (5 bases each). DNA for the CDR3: TGCGCCAGCAGCTCGCAGGGACGAGGGGAGCAGTACTTC. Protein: CASSSQGRGEQYF.